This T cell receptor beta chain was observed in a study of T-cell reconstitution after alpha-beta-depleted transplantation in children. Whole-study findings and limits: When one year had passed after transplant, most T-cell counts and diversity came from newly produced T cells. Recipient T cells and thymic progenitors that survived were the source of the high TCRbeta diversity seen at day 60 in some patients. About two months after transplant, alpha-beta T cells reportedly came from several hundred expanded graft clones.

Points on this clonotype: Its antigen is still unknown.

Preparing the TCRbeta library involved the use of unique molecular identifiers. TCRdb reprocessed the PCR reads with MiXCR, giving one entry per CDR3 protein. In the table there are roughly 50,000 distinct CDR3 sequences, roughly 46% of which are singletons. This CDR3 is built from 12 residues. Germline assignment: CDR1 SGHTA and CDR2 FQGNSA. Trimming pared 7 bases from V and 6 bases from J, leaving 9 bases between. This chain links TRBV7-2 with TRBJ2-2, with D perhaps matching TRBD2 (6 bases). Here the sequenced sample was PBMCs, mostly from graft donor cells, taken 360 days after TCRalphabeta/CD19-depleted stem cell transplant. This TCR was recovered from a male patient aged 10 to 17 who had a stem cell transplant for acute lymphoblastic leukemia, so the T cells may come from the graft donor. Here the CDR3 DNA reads TGTGCCAGCAACCCTAGCGCCGGGGAGCTGTTTTTT. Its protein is CASNPSAGELFF.